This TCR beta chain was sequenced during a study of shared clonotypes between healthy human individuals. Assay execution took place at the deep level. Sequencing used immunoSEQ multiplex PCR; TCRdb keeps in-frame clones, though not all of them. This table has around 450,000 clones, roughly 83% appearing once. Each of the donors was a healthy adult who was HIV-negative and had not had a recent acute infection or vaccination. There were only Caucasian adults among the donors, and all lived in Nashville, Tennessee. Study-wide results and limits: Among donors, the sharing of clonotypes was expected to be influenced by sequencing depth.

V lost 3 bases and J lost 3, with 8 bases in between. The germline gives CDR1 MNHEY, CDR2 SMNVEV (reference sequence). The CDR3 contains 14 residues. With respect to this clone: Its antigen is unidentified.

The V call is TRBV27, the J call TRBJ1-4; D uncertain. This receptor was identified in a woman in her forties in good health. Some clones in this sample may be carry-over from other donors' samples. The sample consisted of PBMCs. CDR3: CASSFDTANEKLFF. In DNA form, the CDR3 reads TGTGCCAGCAGTTTTGACACCGCTAATGAAAAACTGTTTTTT.